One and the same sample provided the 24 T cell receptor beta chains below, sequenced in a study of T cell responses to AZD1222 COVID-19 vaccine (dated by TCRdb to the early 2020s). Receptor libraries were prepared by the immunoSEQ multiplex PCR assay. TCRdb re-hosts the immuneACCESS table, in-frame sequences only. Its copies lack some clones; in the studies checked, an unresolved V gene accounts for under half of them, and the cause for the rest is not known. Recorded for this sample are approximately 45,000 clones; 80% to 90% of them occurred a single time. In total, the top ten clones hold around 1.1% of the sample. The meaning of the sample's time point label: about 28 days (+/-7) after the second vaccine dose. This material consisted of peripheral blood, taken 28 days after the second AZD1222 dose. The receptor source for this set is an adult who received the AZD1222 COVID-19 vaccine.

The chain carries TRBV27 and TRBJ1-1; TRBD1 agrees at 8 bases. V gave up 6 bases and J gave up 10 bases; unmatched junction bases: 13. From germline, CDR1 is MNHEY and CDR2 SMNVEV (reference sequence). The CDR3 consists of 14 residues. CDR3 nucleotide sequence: TGTGCCAGCAGACCGACAGGGGACGCCGCGGGAGCTTTCTTT. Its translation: CASRPTGDAAGAFF.

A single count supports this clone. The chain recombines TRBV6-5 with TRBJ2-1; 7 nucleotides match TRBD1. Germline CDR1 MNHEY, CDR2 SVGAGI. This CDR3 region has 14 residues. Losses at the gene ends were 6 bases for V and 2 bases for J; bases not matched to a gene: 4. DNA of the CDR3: TGTGCCAGCAGGCAGACAGGGACCTACAATGAGCAGTTCTTC. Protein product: CASRQTGTYNEQFF.

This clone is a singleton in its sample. CDR3: CASSTTGVTNEKLFF. The DNA of the CDR3 is TGTGCCAGTAGTACCACAGGAGTAACTAATGAAAAACTGTTTTTT. The V and J genes are TRBV19 and TRBJ1-4; the D gene is possibly TRBD1 (5 bases). Germline V gene sequence: CDR1 LNHDA, CDR2 SQIVND (reference sequence). Trimming left V 4 bases short and J 1 base short, with 10 bases between. The CDR3 has 15 amino acids.

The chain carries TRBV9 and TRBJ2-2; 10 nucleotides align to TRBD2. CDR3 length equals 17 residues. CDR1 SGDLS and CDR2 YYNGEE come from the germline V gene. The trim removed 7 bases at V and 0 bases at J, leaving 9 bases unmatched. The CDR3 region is CASRSASGSTNTGELFF. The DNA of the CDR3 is TGTGCCAGCCGGTCGGCTAGCGGGAGTACGAACACCGGGGAGCTGTTTTTT.

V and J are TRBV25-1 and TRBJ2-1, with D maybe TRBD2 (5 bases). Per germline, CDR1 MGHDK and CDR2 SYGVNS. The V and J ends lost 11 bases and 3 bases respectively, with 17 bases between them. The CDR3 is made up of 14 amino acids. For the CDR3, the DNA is TGTGCCGGCGGAATACGGACTCACTACAATGAGCAGTTCTTC. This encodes CAGGIRTHYNEQFF.

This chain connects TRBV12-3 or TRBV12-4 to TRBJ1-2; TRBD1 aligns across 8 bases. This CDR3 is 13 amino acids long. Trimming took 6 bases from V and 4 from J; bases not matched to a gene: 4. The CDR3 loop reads CASSRQGPYGYTF. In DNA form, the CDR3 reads TGTGCCAGCAGCAGACAGGGGCCCTATGGCTACACCTTC.

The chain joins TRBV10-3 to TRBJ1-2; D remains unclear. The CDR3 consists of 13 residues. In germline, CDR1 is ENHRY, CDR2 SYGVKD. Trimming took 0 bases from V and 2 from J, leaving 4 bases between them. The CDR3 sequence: CAISESRNYGYTF. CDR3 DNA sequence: TGTGCCATCAGTGAGTCCCGGAACTATGGCTACACCTTC.

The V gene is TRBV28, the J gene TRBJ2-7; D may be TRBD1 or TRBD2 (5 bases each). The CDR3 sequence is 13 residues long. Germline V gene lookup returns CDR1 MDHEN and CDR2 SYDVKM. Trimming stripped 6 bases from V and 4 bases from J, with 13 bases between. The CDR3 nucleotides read TGTGCCAGCAGCCGGGGCAGGGCATACGAGCAGTACTTC. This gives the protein CASSRGRAYEQYF.

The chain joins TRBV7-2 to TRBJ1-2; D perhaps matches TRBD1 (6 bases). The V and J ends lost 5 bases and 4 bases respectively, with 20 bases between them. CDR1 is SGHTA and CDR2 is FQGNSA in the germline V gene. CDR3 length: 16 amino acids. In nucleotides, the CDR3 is TGTGCCAGCAGCCCCCGACAGGATACCTCTTTCTATGGCTACACCTTC. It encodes CASSPRQDTSFYGYTF.

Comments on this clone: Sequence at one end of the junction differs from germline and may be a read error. The DNA for the CDR3 is TGTGCCAGCAGCTTGATGACCGGGACTAGCTTGATCTTC. Translated, it gives CASSLMTGTSLIF. The chain uses TRBV11-1 and TRBJ2-1, with 9 bases that match TRBD2. The CDR3 is 13 residues long. Germline-derived CDR1 and CDR2 are SGHAT and FQDESV (reference sequence). Using reference TRBV11-1 and TRBJ2-1 for the parts outside the CDR3, the full variable domain is EAEVAQSPRYKITEKSQAVAFWCDPISGHATLYWYRQILGQGPELLVQFQDESVVDDSQLPKDRFSAERLKGVDSTLKIQPAELGDSAMYLCASSLMTGTSLIFGPGTRLTVL.

The CDR3 loop is CAISEPGQGYGYTF. The DNA for the CDR3 is TGTGCCATCAGTGAGCCGGGACAGGGATATGGCTACACCTTC. The chain couples TRBV10-3 to TRBJ1-2; 9 nucleotides match TRBD1. Per the germline V gene, CDR1 is ENHRY and CDR2 is SYGVKD. V gave up 2 bases and J gave up 5 bases; unmatched junction bases: 3. The CDR3 covers 14 residues.

CDR3 region: CASSEFSGSSDTQYF. The CDR3 DNA reads TGTGCCAGCAGTGAGTTTAGCGGGAGCTCAGATACGCAGTATTTT. The chain recombines TRBV2 with TRBJ2-3; 9 bases match TRBD2. This CDR3 contains 15 residues. V lost 3 bases and J lost 4; bases outside the gene matches: 5. Germline assignment: CDR1 SNHLY and CDR2 FYNNEI.

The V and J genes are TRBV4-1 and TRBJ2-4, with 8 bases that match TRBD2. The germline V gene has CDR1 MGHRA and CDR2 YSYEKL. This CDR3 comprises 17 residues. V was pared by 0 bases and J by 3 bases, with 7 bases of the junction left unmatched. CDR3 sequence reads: CASSQEGAGAIKNIQYF. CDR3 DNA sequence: TGCGCCAGCAGCCAAGAGGGAGCGGGAGCGATCAAAAACATTCAGTACTTC.

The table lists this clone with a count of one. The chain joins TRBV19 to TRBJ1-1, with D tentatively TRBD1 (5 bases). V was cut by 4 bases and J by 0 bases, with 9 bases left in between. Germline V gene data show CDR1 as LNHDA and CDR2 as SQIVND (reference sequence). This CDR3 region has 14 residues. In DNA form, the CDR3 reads TGTGCCAGTAGTAGACAGAGAATGAACACTGAAGCTTTCTTT. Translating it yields CASSRQRMNTEAFF.

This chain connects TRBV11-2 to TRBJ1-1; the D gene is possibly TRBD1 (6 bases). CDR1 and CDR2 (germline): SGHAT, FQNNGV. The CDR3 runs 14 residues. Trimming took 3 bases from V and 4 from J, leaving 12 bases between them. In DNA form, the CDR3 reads TGTGCCAGCAGCTTCGGGGGGCGCGGCACTGAAGCTTTCTTT. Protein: CASSFGGRGTEAFF.

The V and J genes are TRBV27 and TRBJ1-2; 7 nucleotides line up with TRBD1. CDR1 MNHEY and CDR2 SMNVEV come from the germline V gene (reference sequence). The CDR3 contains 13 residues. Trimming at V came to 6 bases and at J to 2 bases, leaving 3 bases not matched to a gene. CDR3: CASSNRGNYGYTF. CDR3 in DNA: TGTGCCAGCAGCAACAGGGGAAACTATGGCTACACCTTC.

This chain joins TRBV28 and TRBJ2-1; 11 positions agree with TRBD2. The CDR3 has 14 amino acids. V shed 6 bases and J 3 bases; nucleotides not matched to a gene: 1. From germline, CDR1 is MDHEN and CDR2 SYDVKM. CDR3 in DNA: TGTGCCAGCAGGGGACTAGCGGACTACAATGAGCAGTTCTTC. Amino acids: CASRGLADYNEQFF. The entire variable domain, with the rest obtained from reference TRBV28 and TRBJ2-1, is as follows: DVKVTQSSRYLVKRTGEKVFLECVQDMDHENMFWYRQDPGLGLRLIYFSYDVKMKEKGDIPEGYSVSREKKERFSLILESASTNQTSMYLCASRGLADYNEQFFGPGTRLTVL.

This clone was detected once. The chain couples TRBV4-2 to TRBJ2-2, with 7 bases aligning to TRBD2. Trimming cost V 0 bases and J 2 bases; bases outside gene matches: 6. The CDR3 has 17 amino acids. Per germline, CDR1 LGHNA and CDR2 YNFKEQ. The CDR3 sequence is CASSQELLADNTGELFF. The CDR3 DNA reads TGTGCCAGCAGCCAAGAGCTGCTAGCGGACAACACCGGGGAGCTGTTTTTT.

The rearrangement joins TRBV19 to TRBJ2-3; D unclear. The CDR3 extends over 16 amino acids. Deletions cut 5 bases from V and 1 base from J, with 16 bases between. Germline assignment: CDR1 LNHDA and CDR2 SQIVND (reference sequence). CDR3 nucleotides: TGTGCCAGTAGTTGGGGAACATCGTGGGGCACAGATACGCAGTATTTT. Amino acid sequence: CASSWGTSWGTDTQYF. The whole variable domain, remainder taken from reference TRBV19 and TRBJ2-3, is DGGITQSPKYLFRKEGQNVTLSCEQNLNHDAMYWYRQDPGQGLRLIYYSQIVNDFQKGDIAEGYSVSREKKESFPLTVTSAQKNPTAFYLCASSWGTSWGTDTQYFGPGTRLTVL.

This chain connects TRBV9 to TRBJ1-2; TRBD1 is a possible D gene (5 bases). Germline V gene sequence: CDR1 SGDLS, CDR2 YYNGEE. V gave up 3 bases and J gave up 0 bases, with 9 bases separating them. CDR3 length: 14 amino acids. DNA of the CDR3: TGTGCCAGCAGCGCCGGGACTACTAACTATGGCTACACCTTC. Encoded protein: CASSAGTTNYGYTF.

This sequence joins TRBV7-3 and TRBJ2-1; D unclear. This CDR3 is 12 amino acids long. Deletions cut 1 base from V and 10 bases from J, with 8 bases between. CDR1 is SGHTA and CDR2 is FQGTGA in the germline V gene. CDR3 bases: TGTGCCAGCAGCTTAAATCTAAAAGAGCAGTTCTTC. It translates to CASSLNLKEQFF. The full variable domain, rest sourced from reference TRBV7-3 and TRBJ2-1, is GAGVSQTPSNKVTEKGKYVELRCDPISGHTALYWYRQSLGQGPEFLIYFQGTGAADDSGLPNDRFFAVRPEGSVSTLKIQRTERGDSAVYLCASSLNLKEQFFGPGTRLTVL.

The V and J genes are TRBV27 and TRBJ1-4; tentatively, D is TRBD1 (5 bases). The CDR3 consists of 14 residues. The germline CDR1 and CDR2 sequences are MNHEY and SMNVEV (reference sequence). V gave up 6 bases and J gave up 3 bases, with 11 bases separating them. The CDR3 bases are TGTGCCAGCAGGGCGTGGGGGTCTAATGAAAAACTGTTTTTT. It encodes CASRAWGSNEKLFF.

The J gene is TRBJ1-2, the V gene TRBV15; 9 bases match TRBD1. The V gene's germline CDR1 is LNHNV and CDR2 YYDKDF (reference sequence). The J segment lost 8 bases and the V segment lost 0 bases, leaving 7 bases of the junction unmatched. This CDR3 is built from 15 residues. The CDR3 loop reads CATSRDFETGGGYTF. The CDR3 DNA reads TGTGCCACCAGCAGAGATTTCGAGACAGGGGGAGGCTACACCTTC.

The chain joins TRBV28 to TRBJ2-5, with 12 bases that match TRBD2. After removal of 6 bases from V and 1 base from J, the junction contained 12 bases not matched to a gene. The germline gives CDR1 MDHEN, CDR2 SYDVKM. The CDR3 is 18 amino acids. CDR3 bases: TGTGCCAGCAGCTTCGGACTAGCGGGGATCCACCCCCAAGAGACCCAGTACTTC. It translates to CASSFGLAGIHPQETQYF.